The clone carrying this T cell receptor (beta chain) came up once. Its antigen is unidentified. Unstimulated Tregs (CD4+CD25+CD127-) and CD4+CD25- non-Tregs were sorted from PBMCs. Germline lookup yields CDR1 SNHLY and CDR2 FYNNEI. V lost 6 bases and J lost 0, with 9 bases in between. The CDR3 consists of 14 residues. The data belong to a study of Tregs in tolerant kidney transplant recipients. Study-level points and caveats: Changing PCR primers prevented nucleotide comparison between some patients' samples.

Sequenced by immunoSEQ multiplex PCR; TCRdb stores in-frame clones only, minus some. Here the sample spans approximately 60,000 clones, approximately 98% being singletons. The clonotype originates from a human donor who received a combined kidney and bone marrow transplant. The starting material was Tregs from blood, obtained before the transplant. V usage is TRBV2 and J usage is TRBJ1-3; D gene uncertain. Here the CDR3 reads CASSRLSSGNTIYF. CDR3 DNA: TGTGCCAGCAGCCGCCTTAGCTCTGGAAACACCATATATTTT.